This TCR beta chain came from a study of control samples from healthy donors and cancer patients. Measured with immunoSEQ multiplex PCR; TCRdb has only the in-frame clones, and not every one. This table has some 89,000 clones, more than 75% appearing once. Trimming shortened V by 1 base and J by 5 bases, and 12 bases separated the two germline ends. This CDR3 contains 14 residues. Germline V gives CDR1 SGHRS, CDR2 YFSETQ. In its sample, this clone was seen once. V and J are TRBV5-1 and TRBJ1-2; D is undetermined. The specimen was blood. This clonotype originated in a woman in her forties in good health. CDR3 nucleotide sequence: TGCGCCAGCAGCTTGCGGGCAGAGCTTTATGGCTACACCTTC. Translating it yields CASSLRAELYGYTF.